This TCR beta chain was documented in a study of T-cell memory formation after mild COVID-19. Study outcomes and limitations: Clones contracting day 15 to 85 were balanced CD4/CD8; later expanders leaned CD4+.

TCRdb itself ran the 5' RACE reads through MiXCR, one entry per CDR3 protein. The sample lists approximately 150,000 distinct CDR3 sequences; about a fifth were seen once. CDR3 length: 14 residues. With 1 base removed from V and 4 bases from J, the gap between germline ends came to 12 bases. Germline values: CDR1 SGHRS, CDR2 YFSETQ. This clonotype was found many times. Its matching antigen is unknown. The source is an adult woman who had mild COVID-19 (a few samples of this study predate the infection). Cell type and time point are not known. Sequencing input: PBMCs or a T cell subset sorted from them (not recorded which). This sequence joins TRBV5-1 and TRBJ2-7; D is ambiguous. The CDR3 coding sequence is TGCGCCAGCAGCTTGAACCGGGTTTGGTACGAGCAGTACTTC. Translation gives CASSLNRVWYEQYF.